Listed here are 8 T cell receptor beta chains from one sample, sequenced in a study of blood T cell repertoires in COVID-19. Assay: immunoSEQ multiplex PCR; the TCRdb copy retains only in-frame clones and omits some. Of approximately 350,000 clones listed, around 89% were seen once; the top ten hold more than 0.8%. The sample consisted of PBMCs or T cells enriched from blood (not recorded which). These receptor sequences come from a man younger than 30 who had recovered from COVID-19.

The chain is built from TRBV2 and TRBJ1-5; no reliable D call. Germline lookup yields CDR1 SNHLY and CDR2 FYNNEI. The CDR3 sequence is 14 residues long. Between the trimmed V and J ends, which lost 3 bases and 5 bases, there was a span of 11 bases. The CDR3 is CASSESGIDQPQHF. CDR3 nucleotides: TGTGCCAGCAGTGAGTCGGGAATCGATCAGCCCCAGCATTTT.

For this clone: The identical CDR3 is also encoded by other nucleotide sequences in the sample. The chain employs TRBV6-2 or TRBV6-3 and TRBJ2-7; 7 bases match TRBD2. Trimming removed 4 bases from V and 3 bases from J; junction bases left unmatched: 3. CDR3 length: 13 amino acids. Per germline, CDR1 MNHEY and CDR2 SVGEGT. The CDR3 loop reads CASSLAGSYEQYF. CDR3 DNA: TGTGCCAGCAGTTTAGCGGGCAGCTACGAGCAGTACTTC.

The chain carries TRBV5-4 and TRBJ2-1; 7 bases are a match to TRBD2. Trimming cost V 4 bases and J 7 bases; bases outside gene matches: 2. Germline V gives CDR1 SGHNT, CDR2 YYREEE (reference sequence). The CDR3 covers 12 residues. CDR3 nucleotides: TGTGCCAGCAGCCTTAGCGGGAATGAGCAGTTCTTC. Translation: CASSLSGNEQFF.

The gene calls are TRBV4-2 and TRBJ2-5, with 12 bases fitting TRBD2. The V and J ends lost 1 base and 5 bases, in that order; junction bases with no gene match: 11. The CDR3 loop spans 18 amino acids. From germline, CDR1 is LGHNA and CDR2 YNFKEQ. The CDR3 loop reads CASSQVPSGGDTRETQYF. The DNA for the CDR3 is TGTGCCAGCAGCCAAGTCCCTAGCGGGGGGGATACCCGGGAGACCCAGTACTTC.

This chain joins TRBV29-1 and TRBJ2-7; weak D call: TRBD1 (6 bases). This CDR3 has 12 residues. With 7 bases removed from V and 1 base from J, the gap between germline ends came to 11 bases. Germline V CDR1 and CDR2: SQVTM, ANQGSEA. The CDR3 here is CSARTASYEQYF. CDR3 coding DNA: TGCAGCGCCCGGACAGCTTCCTACGAGCAGTACTTC.

The chain joins TRBV9 to TRBJ2-1; weak D call: TRBD2 (5 bases). V was trimmed by 5 bases and J by 2 bases, leaving 8 bases between them. The germline V gene encodes CDR1 SGDLS and CDR2 YYNGEE. The CDR3 is made up of 13 amino acids. The CDR3 sequence: CASSTGTYNEQFF. CDR3 DNA sequence: TGTGCCAGCAGTACCGGGACCTACAATGAGCAGTTCTTC. The whole variable domain, remainder taken from reference TRBV9 and TRBJ2-1, is DSGVTQTPKHLITATGQRVTLRCSPRSGDLSVYWYQQSLDQGLQFLIQYYNGEERAKGNILERFSAQQFPDLHSELNLSSLELGDSALYFCASSTGTYNEQFFGPGTRLTVL.

J is TRBJ2-7 and V is TRBV12-5, with 7 positions matching TRBD2. This CDR3 is 15 amino acids long. With 2 bases clipped from V and 1 base from J, the junction kept 5 bases outside the gene matches. Germline lookup yields CDR1 LGHNT and CDR2 FRNRAP. The CDR3 protein is CASGLPSGSSYEQYF. The CDR3 bases are TGTGCTAGTGGTTTGCCTAGCGGTTCTTCCTACGAGCAGTACTTC.

For this clone: At one end, the junction sequence differs from germline, possibly due to a read error. V gene TRBV6-1 combines with J gene TRBJ2-1, with 8 bases fitting TRBD1. Germline V gives CDR1 MNHNS, CDR2 SASEGT. The CDR3 length is 13 residues. The CDR3: CASSDSPGQDKIF. CDR3 DNA: TGTGCCAGCAGTGATTCACCGGGACAGGACAAGATCTTC.